A single sample is the source of the 32 T cell receptor beta chains below, sequenced in a study of PD-1 blockade in mismatch repair-deficient tumors. The assay was immunoSEQ multiplex PCR, and TCRdb's table has in-frame clones only and misses some. The repertoire consists of tens of thousands of clones, with roughly 80% occurring once and the leading ten covering just over 2.5%. The sequenced sample was peripheral blood, obtained 12 weeks after starting pembrolizumab. The source of these receptors is an adult with mismatch repair-deficient cancer.

This chain joins TRBV7-2 and TRBJ1-3; tentatively, D is TRBD1 (6 bases). Per germline, CDR1 SGHTA and CDR2 FQGNSA. The V and J ends lost 1 base and 4 bases respectively, with 11 bases between them. CDR3 length equals 15 residues. CDR3 region: CASSLGPGGGNTIYF. For the CDR3, the DNA is TGTGCCAGCAGCTTAGGACCCGGGGGCGGAAACACCATATATTTT.

A few counts support this clone. The CDR3: CASSIAGGFYEQYF. The DNA for the CDR3 is TGTGCCAGCAGCATAGCGGGAGGGTTCTACGAGCAGTACTTC. V and J are TRBV5-4 and TRBJ2-7, with TRBD2 matching 11 bases. Germline CDR1 reads SGHNT; CDR2 reads YYREEE (reference sequence). The trim removed 4 bases at V and 3 bases at J, leaving 3 bases unmatched. The CDR3 loop spans 14 amino acids.

The chain combines TRBV9 with TRBJ2-2; the match to TRBD2 covers 9 bases. The germline gives CDR1 SGDLS, CDR2 YYNGEE. V gave up 0 bases and J gave up 2 bases; unmatched junction bases: 5. The CDR3 sequence is 17 residues long. For the CDR3, the DNA is TGTGCCAGCAGCGTAGTACGACTAGCGGTAAACACCGGGGAGCTGTTTTTT. Amino acid sequence: CASSVVRLAVNTGELFF.

Here the CDR3 DNA reads TGTGCCAGCAGTACCGGACTAGCGGGTCGCACAGATACGCAGTATTTT. Translation gives CASSTGLAGRTDTQYF. The chain has TRBV2 and TRBJ2-3; TRBD2 agrees at 11 bases. The V and J ends lost 5 bases and 1 base, in that order; junction bases with no gene match: 5. This CDR3 comprises 16 residues. Germline lookup yields CDR1 SNHLY and CDR2 FYNNEI.

This chain uses TRBV30 with TRBJ2-7; possible D gene TRBD2, 6 bases. Germline CDR1 is GTSNPN and CDR2 is SVGIG (reference sequence). V was shortened by 3 bases and J by 6 bases, with 12 bases between the two germline ends. This CDR3 spans 12 amino acids. CDR3 residues: CAWSHGGPEQYF. The CDR3 nucleotides are TGTGCCTGGAGCCACGGGGGTCCCGAGCAGTACTTC.

The chain links TRBV5-1 to TRBJ2-7; 7 bases align to TRBD1. J lost 3 bases, V lost 0 bases, and 3 bases had no gene match. This CDR3 region has 14 residues. CDR1 and CDR2 (germline): SGHRS, YFSETQ. This CDR3 reads CASSLGDRDYEQYF. The CDR3 bases are TGCGCCAGCAGCTTGGGGGACAGAGACTACGAGCAGTACTTC.

For the CDR3, the DNA is TGTGCCAGCAGCCCTCGGGGAAGCGGCTCCTACGAGCAGTACTTC. This translates into CASSPRGSGSYEQYF. The rearrangement joins TRBV11-3 to TRBJ2-7; D possibly corresponds to TRBD2 (5 bases). The V gene's germline CDR1 is SGHNT and CDR2 YENEEA. The CDR3 totals 15 residues. V dropped 5 bases and J dropped 0 bases, with 14 bases sitting between them.

V usage is TRBV11-2 and J usage is TRBJ1-1; 10 nucleotides match TRBD1. The V gene's germline CDR1 is SGHAT and CDR2 FQNNGV. The length of the CDR3 is 15 residues. The ends lost 5 bases at V and 1 base at J; junction bases unmatched: 4. The CDR3 is CASSPGTGANTEAFF. DNA of the CDR3: TGTGCCAGCAGCCCCGGGACAGGGGCGAACACTGAAGCTTTCTTT.

The chain joins TRBV28 to TRBJ2-2, with 8 bases fitting TRBD1. Germline assignment: CDR1 MDHEN and CDR2 SYDVKM. The CDR3 runs 15 residues. The V segment lost 4 bases and the J segment 3 bases; nucleotides outside the gene matches: 4. CDR3 in amino acids: CASSSDREHTGELFF. CDR3 sequence (DNA): TGTGCCAGCAGTTCGGACAGGGAGCACACCGGGGAGCTGTTTTTT.

V and J are TRBV19 and TRBJ2-7; D is uncertain. V lost 4 bases to trimming and J lost 5 bases, with 15 bases between them. CDR3 length: 14 residues. Germline V gene data show CDR1 as LNHDA and CDR2 as SQIVND (reference sequence). CDR3 amino acids: CASSREVRNHEQYF. The CDR3 DNA reads as TGTGCCAGTAGTAGGGAAGTCCGGAACCACGAGCAGTACTTC.

This clone was picked up one time. The CDR3 spells CASSVAGGSGSADTQYF. CDR3 DNA: TGTGCCAGCAGCGTAGCTGGTGGTAGCGGGAGTGCAGATACGCAGTATTTT. The J gene is TRBJ2-3, the V gene TRBV9, with 9 bases that match TRBD2. Germline lookup yields CDR1 SGDLS and CDR2 YYNGEE. The CDR3 extends over 17 amino acids. With V trimmed by 0 bases and J by 4 bases, 9 bases remained unmatched.

The chain links TRBV28 to TRBJ1-1, with D perhaps TRBD1 (5 bases). Germline V gives CDR1 MDHEN, CDR2 SYDVKM. The CDR3 has 15 residues. Trimming left V 7 bases short and J 1 base short, with 16 bases between. CDR3: CASTINLDRNTEAFF. DNA of the CDR3: TGTGCCAGCACGATCAACTTAGACAGGAACACTGAAGCTTTCTTT. The entire variable domain, with the rest obtained from reference TRBV28 and TRBJ1-1, is as follows: DVKVTQSSRYLVKRTGEKVFLECVQDMDHENMFWYRQDPGLGLRLIYFSYDVKMKEKGDIPEGYSVSREKKERFSLILESASTNQTSMYLCASTINLDRNTEAFFGQGTRLTVV.

V usage is TRBV18 and J usage is TRBJ2-1, with D tentatively TRBD1 (6 bases). Trimming removed 4 bases from V and 0 bases from J, with 13 bases in between. Germline CDR1 KGHSH, CDR2 LQKENI. This CDR3 is built from 16 residues. The CDR3 DNA follows: TGTGCCAGCTCACTCCTAGACAGGAACTCCTACAATGAGCAGTTCTTC. The encoded protein is CASSLLDRNSYNEQFF.

The genes are TRBV29-1 and TRBJ2-4, with D maybe TRBD1 (6 bases). Germline values: CDR1 SQVTM, CDR2 ANQGSEA. The CDR3 spans 13 residues. Trimming stripped 5 bases from V and 4 bases from J, with 12 bases between. CDR3 sequence: CSVMTGSKNIQYF. CDR3 DNA sequence: TGCAGCGTTATGACAGGATCAAAAAACATTCAGTACTTC.

This rearrangement joins TRBV11-1 to TRBJ2-5, with 8 bases identical to TRBD1. CDR3 length: 14 amino acids. Germline V gives CDR1 SGHAT, CDR2 FQDESV (reference sequence). Unmatched junction bases numbered 5, after V lost 5 bases and J lost 3 bases. CDR3 residues: CASSGWTGKETQYF. CDR3 nucleotides: TGTGCCAGCAGCGGGTGGACAGGGAAAGAGACCCAGTACTTC.

The chain has TRBV11-2 and TRBJ1-5; no definite D call. The germline V gene has CDR1 SGHAT and CDR2 FQNNGV. There are 15 residues in the CDR3. V gave up 5 bases and J gave up 0 bases, with 11 bases separating them. CDR3 protein: CASSEDGNSNQPQHF. CDR3 nucleotide sequence: TGTGCCAGCAGCGAAGACGGGAATAGCAATCAGCCCCAGCATTTT.

This chain joins TRBV6-1 and TRBJ2-7; 10 bases map to TRBD1. Germline V lookup: CDR1 MNHNS, CDR2 SASEGT. With 6 bases clipped from V and 3 bases from J, the junction kept 5 bases outside the gene matches. There are 14 residues in the CDR3. The CDR3 here is CASRETGGFYEQYF. The CDR3 bases are TGTGCCAGCAGGGAGACAGGGGGCTTCTACGAGCAGTACTTC.

This rearrangement joins TRBV5-6 to TRBJ1-1, with D tentatively TRBD1 (6 bases). Germline V gives CDR1 SGHDT, CDR2 YYEEEE. CDR3 length: 15 amino acids. Trimming stripped 3 bases from V and 0 bases from J, with 12 bases between. CDR3 DNA sequence: TGTGCCAGCAGCTCACGACAGGCGTTGAACACTGAAGCTTTCTTT. Protein: CASSSRQALNTEAFF. Supplemented by reference TRBV5-6 and TRBJ1-1, the full variable domain reads DAGVTQSPTHLIKTRGQQVTLRCSPKSGHDTVSWYQQALGQGPQFIFQYYEEEERQRGNFPDRFSGHQFPNYSSELNVNALLLGDSALYLCASSSRQALNTEAFFGQGTRLTVV.

CDR3 protein: CASSALPSGSGEQFF. In nucleotides, the CDR3 is TGTGCCAGCAGCGCCCTTCCTAGCGGGAGCGGTGAGCAGTTCTTC. The rearrangement joins TRBV7-9 to TRBJ2-1; 10 positions agree with TRBD2. Germline CDR1 SEHNR, CDR2 FQNEAQ (reference sequence). The V and J ends lost 5 bases and 9 bases, in that order; junction bases with no gene match: 10. The CDR3 sequence is 15 residues long.

The chain has TRBV7-2 and TRBJ2-7, with TRBD2 matching 13 bases. Germline loops: CDR1 SGHTA, CDR2 FQGNSA. This CDR3 region has 17 residues. J was trimmed by 2 bases and V by 5 bases; bases with no gene match: 9. DNA of the CDR3: TGTGCCAGCAGCACGGGACTAGCGGGATCTTGCCCCTACGAGCAGTACTTC. Amino acids: CASSTGLAGSCPYEQYF.

This sequence joins TRBV7-9 and TRBJ1-5; no clear D. Germline CDR1 is SEHNR and CDR2 is FQNEAQ (reference sequence). CDR3 length equals 16 residues. V was pared by 1 base and J by 2 bases, with 12 bases between. CDR3 protein: CASSLGGGEGNQPQHF. In DNA, the CDR3 is TGTGCCAGCAGCTTAGGGGGTGGGGAAGGCAATCAGCCCCAGCATTTT. Filled out from reference TRBV7-9 and TRBJ1-5, the complete variable domain reads DTGVSQNPRHKITKRGQNVTFRCDPISEHNRLYWYRQTLGQGPEFLTYFQNEAQLEKSRLLSDRFSAERPKGSFSTLEIQRTEQGDSAMYLCASSLGGGEGNQPQHFGDGTRLSIL.

V is TRBV19 and J is TRBJ2-3; no definite D call. CDR3 length equals 14 residues. The V and J ends lost 3 bases and 0 bases respectively, with 7 bases between them. Germline loops: CDR1 LNHDA, CDR2 SQIVND (reference sequence). The CDR3 region has the DNA TGTGCCAGTAGTATTCCCCCTAGCACAGATACGCAGTATTTT. Translation gives CASSIPPSTDTQYF.

This clone appeared a single time. This chain connects TRBV27 to TRBJ2-5, with D possibly being TRBD1 or TRBD2 (6 bases each). This CDR3 contains 16 residues. CDR1 and CDR2 from the germline V gene are MNHEY and SMNVEV (reference sequence). Trimming stripped 5 bases from V and 1 base from J, with 17 bases between. The CDR3 loop is CASSPPGGWPQETQYF. CDR3 in DNA: TGTGCCAGCAGTCCGCCCGGGGGCTGGCCCCAAGAGACCCAGTACTTC.

Written as DNA, the CDR3 is TGTGCCAGCACCTACGGGGGGGTCATCCCAGAAAAACTGTTTTTT. It specifies CASTYGGVIPEKLFF. V gene TRBV6-6 combines with J gene TRBJ1-4; D is possibly TRBD1 (5 bases). Germline loops: CDR1 MNHNY, CDR2 SVGAGI (reference sequence). V was cut by 7 bases and J by 8 bases, with 20 bases left in between. The CDR3 has 15 residues.

The gene calls are TRBV30 and TRBJ2-1; 11 nucleotides align to TRBD2. This CDR3 comprises 14 residues. Germline CDR1 and CDR2: GTSNPN and SVGIG (reference sequence). The trim removed 4 bases at V and 6 bases at J, leaving 5 bases unmatched. CDR3 sequence: CAWTLAGGTNEQFF. The CDR3 DNA reads TGTGCCTGGACCCTAGCGGGAGGCACCAATGAGCAGTTCTTC.

The chain employs TRBV5-1 and TRBJ1-1, with 8 positions matching TRBD1. Germline loops: CDR1 SGHRS, CDR2 YFSETQ. The CDR3 covers 14 residues. Losses at the gene ends were 3 bases for V and 3 bases for J; bases not matched to a gene: 4. The CDR3 reads CASSYNRGDTEAFF. For the CDR3, the DNA is TGCGCCAGCAGCTACAACAGGGGGGACACTGAAGCTTTCTTT.

This chain joins TRBV19 and TRBJ1-5; the D gene is possibly TRBD1 (6 bases). The CDR3 runs to 15 residues. The germline V gene has CDR1 LNHDA and CDR2 SQIVND (reference sequence). The V end was cut by 6 bases, the J end by 7 bases, with 19 bases between. CDR3 nucleotides: TGTGCCAGTAGAAGTTCATGGGGGGCGAGGCAGCCCCAGCATTTT. The encoded protein is CASRSSWGARQPQHF.

The chain uses TRBV27 and TRBJ1-4; no reliable D call. Germline V gene lookup returns CDR1 MNHEY and CDR2 SMNVEV (reference sequence). V was shortened by 6 bases and J by 5 bases, with 13 bases between the two germline ends. The CDR3 spans 14 residues. This CDR3 is CASSSGLRNEKLFF. The CDR3 DNA sequence: TGTGCCAGCAGCTCCGGGTTAAGGAATGAAAAACTGTTTTTT.

This chain links TRBV7-9 with TRBJ2-3; 9 nucleotides match TRBD2. V trimming: 2 bases; J trimming: 2 bases; junction bases outside the gene matches: 8. Germline V gene sequence: CDR1 SEHNR, CDR2 FQNEAQ (reference sequence). CDR3 length: 17 amino acids. CDR3 residues: CASSLTPLAGNTDTQYF. CDR3 DNA: TGTGCCAGCAGCTTAACCCCGCTAGCGGGGAACACAGATACGCAGTATTTT.

This chain uses TRBV30 with TRBJ1-2, with 8 bases matching TRBD1. Germline values: CDR1 GTSNPN, CDR2 SVGIG (reference sequence). With V trimmed by 2 bases and J by 6 bases, 8 bases remained unmatched. The CDR3 sequence is 14 residues long. The CDR3 spells CAWSSTGAPHGYTF. CDR3 nucleotides: TGTGCCTGGAGTTCGACAGGGGCCCCCCATGGCTACACCTTC. The whole variable domain, remainder taken from reference TRBV30 and TRBJ1-2, is SQTIHQWPATLVQPVGSPLSLECTVEGTSNPNLYWYRQAAGRGLQLLFYSVGIGQISSEVPQNLSASRPQDRQFILSSKKLLLSDSGFYLCAWSSTGAPHGYTFGSGTRLTVV.

This chain joins TRBV12-5 and TRBJ1-2; no definite D call. V was shortened by 4 bases and J by 5 bases, with 14 bases between the two germline ends. The CDR3 spans 14 residues. Germline V gene data show CDR1 as LGHNT and CDR2 as FRNRAP. The CDR3 region is CASGSAPEVYGYTF. CDR3 nucleotide sequence: TGTGCTAGTGGTTCGGCCCCCGAGGTGTATGGCTACACCTTC.

This clone appeared a few times. CDR3 DNA: TGTGCCAGCAGCCCTAACTGGGATGAGCAGTTCTTC. Translated, it gives CASSPNWDEQFF. The chain combines TRBV7-9 with TRBJ2-1; D gene unclear. The CDR3 length is 12 residues. The V gene's germline CDR1 is SEHNR and CDR2 FQNEAQ (reference sequence). Trimming removed 5 bases from V and 8 bases from J, with 10 bases in between.